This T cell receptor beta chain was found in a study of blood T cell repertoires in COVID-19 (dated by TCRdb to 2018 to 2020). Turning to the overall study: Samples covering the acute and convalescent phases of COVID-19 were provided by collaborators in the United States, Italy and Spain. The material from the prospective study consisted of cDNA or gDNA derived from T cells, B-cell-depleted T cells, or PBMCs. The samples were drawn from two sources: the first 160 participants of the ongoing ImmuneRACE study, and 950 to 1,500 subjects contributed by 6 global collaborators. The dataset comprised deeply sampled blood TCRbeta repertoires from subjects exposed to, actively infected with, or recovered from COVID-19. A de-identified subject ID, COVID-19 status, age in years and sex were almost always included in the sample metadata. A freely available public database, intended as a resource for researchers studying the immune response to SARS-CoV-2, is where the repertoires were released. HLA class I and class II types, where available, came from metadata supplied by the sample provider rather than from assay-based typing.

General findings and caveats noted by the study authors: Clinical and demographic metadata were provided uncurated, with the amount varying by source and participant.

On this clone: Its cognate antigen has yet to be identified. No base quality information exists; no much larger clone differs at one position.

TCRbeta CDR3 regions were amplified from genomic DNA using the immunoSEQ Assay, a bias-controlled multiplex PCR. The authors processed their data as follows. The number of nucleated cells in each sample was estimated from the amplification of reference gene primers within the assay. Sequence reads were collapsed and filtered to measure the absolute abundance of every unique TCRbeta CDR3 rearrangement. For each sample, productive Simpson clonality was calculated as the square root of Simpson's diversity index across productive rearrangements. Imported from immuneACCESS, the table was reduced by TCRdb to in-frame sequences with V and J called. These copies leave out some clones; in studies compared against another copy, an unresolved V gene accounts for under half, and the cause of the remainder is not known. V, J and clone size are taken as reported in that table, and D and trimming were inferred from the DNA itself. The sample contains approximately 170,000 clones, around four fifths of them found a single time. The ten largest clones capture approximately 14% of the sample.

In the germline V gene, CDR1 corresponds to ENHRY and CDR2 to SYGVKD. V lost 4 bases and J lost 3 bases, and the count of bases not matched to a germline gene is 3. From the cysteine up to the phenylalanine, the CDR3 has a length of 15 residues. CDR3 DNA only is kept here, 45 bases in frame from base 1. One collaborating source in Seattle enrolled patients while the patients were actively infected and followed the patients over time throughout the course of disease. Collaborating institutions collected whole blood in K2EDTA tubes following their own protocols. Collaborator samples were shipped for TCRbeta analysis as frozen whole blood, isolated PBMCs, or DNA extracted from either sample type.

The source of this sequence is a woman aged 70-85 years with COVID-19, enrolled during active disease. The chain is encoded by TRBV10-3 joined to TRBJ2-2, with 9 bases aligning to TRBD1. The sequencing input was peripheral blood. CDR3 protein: CAISGWTGDTGELFF. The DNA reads TGTGCCATCAGTGGATGGACAGGGGACACCGGGGAGCTGTTTTTT.